This T cell receptor beta chain emerged from a study of T cells in Graves' hyperthyroidism and ophthalmopathy. Study outcomes and limitations: Most clonotypes expanded in the thyroid (above 0.001) were also present in blood.

This clonotype has more than one count but fewer than ten. The antigen is not known. Germline lookup yields CDR1 SGHTA and CDR2 FQGNSA. V lost 5 bases and J lost 3, with 14 bases in between. This CDR3 spans 16 amino acids. RNA transcripts provided the source from which TCR beta CDR3 regions were amplified. HTBI primers were used for first-round RT-PCR of the TCR CDR3. TCRdb re-called the multiplex PCR reads with MiXCR, one entry per CDR3 protein. The sample contains hundreds of thousands of distinct CDR3 sequences, 40% to 55% of which appear only once. What was sequenced was peripheral blood or thyroid tissue (not recorded which). The J gene is TRBJ1-6, the V gene TRBV7-2; the D gene is possibly TRBD1 (6 bases). This receptor was obtained from an adult man with Graves' disease, either hyperthyroidism or ophthalmopathy (not recorded which). Here the CDR3 reads CASSQMGANYNSPLHF. DNA for the CDR3: TGTGCCAGCAGCCAAATGGGGGCCAACTATAATTCACCCCTCCACTTT. The whole variable domain, filled in from reference TRBV7-2 and TRBJ1-6, reads GAGVSQSPSNKVTEKGKDVELRCDPISGHTALYWYRQSLGQGLEFLIYFQGNSAPDKSGLPSDRFSAERTGGSVSTLTIQRTQQEDSAVYLCASSQMGANYNSPLHFGNGTRLTVT.